The 21 T cell receptor beta chains in this list originate from one sample, sequenced in a study of blood T cell repertoires in COVID-19. Libraries were prepared by immunoSEQ multiplex PCR; TCRdb keeps only in-frame clonotypes and omits some of them. This sample has roughly 150,000 clones, with around 86% found just once. What was sequenced was peripheral blood. The receptors stem from a man at least 80 years old with acute or convalescent COVID-19.

CDR3 sequence (DNA): TGTGCCAGTAGTATAGAAGCCCCGCGGCGGGAGCAGTTCTTC. Protein sequence: CASSIEAPRREQFF. The chain employs TRBV19 and TRBJ2-1; no definite D call. CDR3 size: 14 residues. Between the trimmed V and J ends, which lost 0 bases and 10 bases, there was a span of 13 bases. Per the germline V gene, CDR1 is LNHDA and CDR2 is SQIVND (reference sequence).

The chain is built from TRBV10-1 and TRBJ1-1, with TRBD1 matching over 10 bases. V shed 3 bases, J shed 3 bases, and the junction held 4 bases outside the gene matches. CDR1 and CDR2 from the germline V gene are WNHNN and SYGVQD (reference sequence). The CDR3 extends over 15 amino acids. This CDR3 reads CASSEGGTGDTEAFF. CDR3 nucleotides: TGCGCCAGCAGTGAAGGGGGGACAGGGGACACTGAAGCTTTCTTT.

The gene calls are TRBV3-1 (or the pseudogene TRBV3-2) and TRBJ1-2, with a weak D call TRBD1 (6 bases). In germline, CDR1 is LGHDT, CDR2 YNNKEL (reference sequence). V dropped 6 bases and J dropped 8 bases, with 19 bases sitting between them. CDR3 length: 14 residues. The CDR3 DNA reads as TGTGCCAGCAGTCAGGGTATGGGGGCTCGGGGCTACACCTTC. It encodes CASSQGMGARGYTF.

V and J are TRBV5-1 and TRBJ2-1, with TRBD2 matching over 16 bases. The CDR3 sequence is 18 residues long. J gave up 6 bases and V 4 bases, and 10 bases lay outside the gene matches. CDR1 is SGHRS and CDR2 is YFSETQ in the germline V gene. The CDR3 DNA is TGCGCCAGCAGCGCTGTCCCGGGACTAGCGGGAGGGGGCAATGAGCAGTTCTTC. Translated: CASSAVPGLAGGGNEQFF.

In its sample, this clone was seen once. V is TRBV7-2 and J is TRBJ2-2; D gene unclear. The V end lost 1 base, the J end lost 4 bases, and 7 bases lay between the germline ends. The CDR3 loop spans 14 amino acids. Germline CDR1 is SGHTA and CDR2 is FQGNSA. The CDR3 here is CASSLVVVTGELFF. The CDR3 nucleotides read TGTGCCAGCAGCTTAGTAGTTGTCACCGGGGAGCTGTTTTTT.

The V call is TRBV19, the J call TRBJ2-1; a possible D gene is TRBD2 (6 bases). CDR3 length: 16 amino acids. The V gene's germline CDR1 is LNHDA and CDR2 SQIVND (reference sequence). The germline V and J ends were trimmed by 6 bases and 5 bases, with 20 bases remaining between them. The CDR3, as DNA: TGTGCCAGTAGCCCCGTCCGCTTAGCGGCAAACAATGAGCAGTTCTTC. Its translation is CASSPVRLAANNEQFF.

This chain joins TRBV2 and TRBJ2-3; 7 bases are a match to TRBD2. The germline CDR1 and CDR2 sequences are SNHLY and FYNNEI. This CDR3 comprises 13 residues. V was pared by 6 bases and J by 7 bases, with 7 bases of the junction left unmatched. The CDR3 DNA sequence: TGTGCCAGCAGCGTACTGGGGGGGTATACGCAGTATTTT. Protein: CASSVLGGYTQYF.

V gene TRBV2 combines with J gene TRBJ1-2; 8 bases align to TRBD1. Unmatched junction bases numbered 11, after V lost 8 bases and J lost 6 bases. CDR3 length equals 14 residues. Germline CDR1 reads SNHLY; CDR2 reads FYNNEI. CDR3 loop: CASDKTGQGNGYTF. CDR3 bases: TGTGCCAGCGATAAAACCGGACAGGGAAATGGCTACACCTTC.

The CDR3 DNA is TGTGCCAGCAGCCAAGAGGCAGGGGGCGGTGAGCAGTTCTTC. It specifies CASSQEAGGGEQFF. The chain employs TRBV3-1 (or the pseudogene TRBV3-2) and TRBJ2-1; 8 nucleotides align to TRBD1. Germline V gene lookup returns CDR1 LGHDT and CDR2 YNNKEL (reference sequence). The CDR3 consists of 14 residues. Trimming cost V 0 bases and J 9 bases; bases outside gene matches: 4.

CDR3 amino acids: CASSGLAGEDSYNEQFF. Here the CDR3 DNA reads TGTGCCAGCAGCGGACTAGCGGGGGAAGATTCCTACAATGAGCAGTTCTTC. This sequence joins TRBV2 and TRBJ2-1; 13 bases map to TRBD2. The CDR3 consists of 17 residues. Germline-derived CDR1 and CDR2 are SNHLY and FYNNEI. With 6 bases clipped from V and 1 base from J, the junction kept 6 bases outside the gene matches. Full variable domain (rest looked up from reference TRBV2 and TRBJ2-1): EPEVTQTPSHQVTQMGQEVILRCVPISNHLYFYWYRQILGQKVEFLVSFYNNEISEKSEIFDDQFSVERPDGSNFTLKIRSTKLEDSAMYFCASSGLAGEDSYNEQFFGPGTRLTVL.

V is TRBV30 and J is TRBJ1-4; perhaps TRBD1 as D (6 bases). This CDR3 comprises 13 residues. Germline assignment: CDR1 GTSNPN and CDR2 SVGIG (reference sequence). The ends were cut back, 1 base at V and 5 bases at J, with 8 bases in the middle. Here the CDR3 DNA reads TGTGCCTGGAGTGGGACAGCAAATGAAAAACTGTTTTTT. Residues: CAWSGTANEKLFF.

The chain employs TRBV5-4 and TRBJ2-1, with 11 positions matching TRBD2. V lost 4 bases to trimming and J lost 3 bases; unmatched junction nucleotides: 3. The CDR3 spans 15 residues. Germline loops: CDR1 SGHNT, CDR2 YYREEE (reference sequence). The CDR3 nucleotides are TGTGCCAGCAGCAGAGGGACTAGCGGCTACAATGAGCAGTTCTTC. Amino acid sequence: CASSRGTSGYNEQFF.

A few counts support this clone. The chain couples TRBV2 to TRBJ1-6; D is perhaps TRBD1 (5 bases). V lost 6 bases to trimming and J lost 4 bases, with 16 bases between them. Per germline, CDR1 SNHLY and CDR2 FYNNEI. The CDR3 spans 16 residues. Here the CDR3 reads CASRRRGTGYNSPLHF. In DNA, the CDR3 is TGTGCCAGCAGGCGGAGGGGTACGGGATATAATTCACCCCTCCACTTT.

The chain links TRBV6-4 to TRBJ1-5; D ambiguous. V was shortened by 4 bases and J by 7 bases, with 8 bases between the two germline ends. The CDR3 has 12 residues. Germline values: CDR1 MRHNA, CDR2 SNTAGT. Here the CDR3 DNA reads TGTGCCAGCAGTGTGCGGCCCCAGCCCCAGCATTTT. It specifies CASSVRPQPQHF.

V usage is TRBV3-1 (or the pseudogene TRBV3-2) and J usage is TRBJ2-1; maybe TRBD2 (5 bases). The CDR3 covers 17 residues. V lost 3 bases and J 4 bases, leaving 19 bases between the germline ends. Germline V gene data show CDR1 as LGHDT and CDR2 as YNNKEL (reference sequence). CDR3 DNA: TGTGCCAGCAGCCAGCAAAGTGCGTCGGGGATTTACAATGAGCAGTTCTTC. Translating gives CASSQQSASGIYNEQFF.

The chain is built from TRBV19 and TRBJ1-5; D might be TRBD1 (5 bases). Germline CDR1 reads LNHDA; CDR2 reads SQIVND (reference sequence). V lost 4 bases, J lost 0 bases, and 10 bases lay in between. The CDR3 length is 15 residues. CDR3 amino acids: CASSTTAYSNQPQHF. DNA of the CDR3: TGTGCCAGTAGTACGACAGCGTATAGCAATCAGCCCCAGCATTTT. Using reference TRBV19 and TRBJ1-5 for the parts outside the CDR3, the full variable domain is DGGITQSPKYLFRKEGQNVTLSCEQNLNHDAMYWYRQDPGQGLRLIYYSQIVNDFQKGDIAEGYSVSREKKESFPLTVTSAQKNPTAFYLCASSTTAYSNQPQHFGDGTRLSIL.

The genes are TRBV24-1 and TRBJ2-2; weak D call: TRBD2 (5 bases). Germline CDR1 reads KGHDR; CDR2 reads SFDVKD. This CDR3 has 14 amino acids. The V end lost 1 base, the J end lost 3 bases, and 5 bases lay between the germline ends. CDR3 DNA: TGTGCCACCAGTGATTTCGGGGACACCGGGGAGCTGTTTTTT. Translating gives CATSDFGDTGELFF.

This chain connects TRBV15 to TRBJ1-5, with no clear D. This CDR3 region has 15 residues. In germline, CDR1 is LNHNV, CDR2 YYDKDF (reference sequence). V lost 0 bases to trimming and J lost 5 bases, with 11 bases between them. The CDR3: CATSRDGRADQPQHF. In nucleotides, the CDR3 is TGTGCCACCAGCAGAGATGGTCGAGCGGATCAGCCCCAGCATTTT.

For this clone: Within the sample, other DNA sequences also encode this same CDR3. The chain couples TRBV5-1 to TRBJ2-5; D may be TRBD1 (5 bases). Per the germline V gene, CDR1 is SGHRS and CDR2 is YFSETQ. This CDR3 comprises 13 residues. Between the trimmed V and J ends, which lost 0 bases and 5 bases, there was a span of 8 bases. The CDR3 loop reads CASSLEGVETQYF. Written as DNA, the CDR3 is TGCGCCAGCAGCTTGGAAGGGGTCGAGACCCAGTACTTC. Looking up the rest from reference TRBV5-1 and TRBJ2-5 gives the full variable domain: KAGVTQTPRYLIKTRGQQVTLSCSPISGHRSVSWYQQTPGQGLQFLFEYFSETQRNKGNFPGRFSGRQFSNSRSEMNVSTLELGDSALYLCASSLEGVETQYFGPGTRLLVL.

The rearrangement links TRBV19 to TRBJ2-2; TRBD2 is a possible D gene (5 bases). The V gene lost 2 bases and the J gene lost 5 bases, with 12 bases spanning the gap. CDR3 length: 15 residues. The germline V gene has CDR1 LNHDA and CDR2 SQIVND (reference sequence). The CDR3 loop reads CASSISRDSTGELFF. CDR3 coding DNA: TGTGCCAGTAGTATATCCCGGGATTCTACCGGGGAGCTGTTTTTT.

This clone was observed a single time. This sequence joins TRBV4-2 and TRBJ2-7; D uncertain. This CDR3 region has 15 residues. V gave up 1 base and J gave up 2 bases, with 12 bases separating them. The germline V gene has CDR1 LGHNA and CDR2 YNFKEQ. In DNA, the CDR3 is TGTGCCAGCAGCCAAGGTTTGGCAGGTACCTACGAGCAGTACTTC. This sequence encodes CASSQGLAGTYEQYF.